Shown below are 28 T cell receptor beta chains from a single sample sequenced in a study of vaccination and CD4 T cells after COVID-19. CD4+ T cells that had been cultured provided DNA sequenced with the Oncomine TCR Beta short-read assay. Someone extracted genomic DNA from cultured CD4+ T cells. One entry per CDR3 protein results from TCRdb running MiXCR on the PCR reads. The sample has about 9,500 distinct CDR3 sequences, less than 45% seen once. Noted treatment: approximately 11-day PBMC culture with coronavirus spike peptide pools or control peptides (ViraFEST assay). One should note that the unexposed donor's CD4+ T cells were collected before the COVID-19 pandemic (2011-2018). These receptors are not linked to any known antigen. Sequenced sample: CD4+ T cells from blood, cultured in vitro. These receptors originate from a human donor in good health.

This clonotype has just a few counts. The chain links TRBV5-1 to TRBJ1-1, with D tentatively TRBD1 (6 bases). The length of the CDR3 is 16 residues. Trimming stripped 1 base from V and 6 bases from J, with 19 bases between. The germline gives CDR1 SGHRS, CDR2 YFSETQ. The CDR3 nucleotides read TGCGCCAGCAGCTTGACCTTTGATGGGGGGCGTCCTGAAGCTTTCTTT. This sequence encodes CASSLTFDGGRPEAFF.

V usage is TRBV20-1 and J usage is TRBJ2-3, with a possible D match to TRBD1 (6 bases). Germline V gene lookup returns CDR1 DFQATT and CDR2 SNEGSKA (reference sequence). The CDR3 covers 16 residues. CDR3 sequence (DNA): TGCAGCTCCCCGGCGTCGGGTCACAGGGCCTCAGATACGCAGTATTTT. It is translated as CSSPASGHRASDTQYF.

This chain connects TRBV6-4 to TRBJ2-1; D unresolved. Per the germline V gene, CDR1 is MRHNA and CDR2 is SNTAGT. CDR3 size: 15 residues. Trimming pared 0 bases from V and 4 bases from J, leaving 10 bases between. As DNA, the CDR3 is TGTGCCAGCAGTGACTCGATCGGGTCTTACAATGAGCAGTTCTTC. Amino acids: CASSDSIGSYNEQFF.

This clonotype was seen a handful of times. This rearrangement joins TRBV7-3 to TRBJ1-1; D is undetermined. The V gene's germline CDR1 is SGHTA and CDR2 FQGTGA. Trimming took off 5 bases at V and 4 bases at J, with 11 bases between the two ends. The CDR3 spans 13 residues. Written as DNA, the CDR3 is TGTGCCAGCAGCCACTTTGGGAGCACTGAAGCTTTCTTT. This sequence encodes CASSHFGSTEAFF.

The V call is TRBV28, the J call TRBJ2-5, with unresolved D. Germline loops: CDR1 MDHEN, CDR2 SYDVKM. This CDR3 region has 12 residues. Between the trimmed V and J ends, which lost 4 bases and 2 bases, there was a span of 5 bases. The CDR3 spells CASSYGQETQYF. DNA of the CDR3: TGTGCCAGCAGTTACGGGCAAGAGACCCAGTACTTC.

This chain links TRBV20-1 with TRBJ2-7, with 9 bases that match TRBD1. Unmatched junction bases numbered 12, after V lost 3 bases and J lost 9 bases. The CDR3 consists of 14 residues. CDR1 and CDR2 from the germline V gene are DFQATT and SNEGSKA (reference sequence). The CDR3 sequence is CSASLRDREGWQYF. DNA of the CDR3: TGCAGTGCTAGCTTACGGGACAGGGAGGGGTGGCAGTACTTC.

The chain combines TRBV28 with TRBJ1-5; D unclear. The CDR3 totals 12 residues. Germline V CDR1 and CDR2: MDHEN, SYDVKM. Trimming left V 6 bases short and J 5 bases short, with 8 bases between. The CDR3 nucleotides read TGTGCCAGCAGCCTAGGTTATCAGCCCCAGCATTTT. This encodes CASSLGYQPQHF.

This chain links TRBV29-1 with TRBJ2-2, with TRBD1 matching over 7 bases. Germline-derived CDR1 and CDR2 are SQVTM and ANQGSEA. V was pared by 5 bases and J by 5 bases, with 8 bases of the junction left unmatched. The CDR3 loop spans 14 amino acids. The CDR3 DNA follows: TGCAGCGTTCAAACAGGGGTACGGACCGGGGAGCTGTTTTTT. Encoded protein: CSVQTGVRTGELFF.

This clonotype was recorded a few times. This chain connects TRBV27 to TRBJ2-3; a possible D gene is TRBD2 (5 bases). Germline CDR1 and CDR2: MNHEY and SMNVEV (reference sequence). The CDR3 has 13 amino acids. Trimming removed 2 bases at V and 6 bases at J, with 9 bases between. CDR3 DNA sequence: TGTGCCAGCAGTTTAGGGAGTTGGGATACGCAGTATTTT. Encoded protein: CASSLGSWDTQYF.

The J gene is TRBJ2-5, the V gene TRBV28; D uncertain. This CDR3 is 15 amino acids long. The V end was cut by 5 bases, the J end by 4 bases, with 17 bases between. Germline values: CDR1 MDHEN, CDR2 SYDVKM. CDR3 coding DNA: TGTGCCAGCAGTCCTGACGGACCGTCTAGAGAGACCCAGTACTTC. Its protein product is CASSPDGPSRETQYF.

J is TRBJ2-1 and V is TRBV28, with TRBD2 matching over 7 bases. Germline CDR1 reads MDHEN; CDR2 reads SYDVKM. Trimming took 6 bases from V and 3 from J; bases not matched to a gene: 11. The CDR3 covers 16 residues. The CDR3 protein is CASRSGRASGYNEQFF. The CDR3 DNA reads TGTGCCAGCAGGTCAGGGAGAGCTAGCGGCTACAATGAGCAGTTCTTC.

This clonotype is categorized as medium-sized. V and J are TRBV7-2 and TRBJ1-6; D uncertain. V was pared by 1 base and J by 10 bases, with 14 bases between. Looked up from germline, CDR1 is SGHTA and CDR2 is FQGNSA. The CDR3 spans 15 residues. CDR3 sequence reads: CASSLGSEVKSPLHF. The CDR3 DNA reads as TGTGCCAGCAGCTTAGGCTCGGAGGTTAAGTCACCCCTCCACTTT.

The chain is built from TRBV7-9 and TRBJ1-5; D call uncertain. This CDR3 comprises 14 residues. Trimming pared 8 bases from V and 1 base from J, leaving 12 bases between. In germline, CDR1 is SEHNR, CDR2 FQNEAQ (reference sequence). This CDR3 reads CASSLGYSNQPQHF. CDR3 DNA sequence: TGTGCCAGCTCCCTTGGGTACAGCAATCAGCCCCAGCATTTT.

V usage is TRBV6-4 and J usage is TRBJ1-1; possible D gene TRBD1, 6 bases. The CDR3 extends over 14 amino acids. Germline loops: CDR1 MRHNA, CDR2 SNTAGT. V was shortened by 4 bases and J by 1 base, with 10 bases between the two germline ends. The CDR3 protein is CASSATGANTEAFF. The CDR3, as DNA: TGTGCCAGCAGTGCCACGGGGGCGAACACTGAAGCTTTCTTT.

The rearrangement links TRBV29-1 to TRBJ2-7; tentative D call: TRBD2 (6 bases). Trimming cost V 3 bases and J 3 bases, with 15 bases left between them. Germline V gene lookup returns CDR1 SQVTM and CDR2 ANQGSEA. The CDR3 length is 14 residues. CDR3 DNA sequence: TGCAGCGTTGAGGAGGGGAAAAGGGGCTACGAGCAGTACTTC. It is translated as CSVEEGKRGYEQYF.

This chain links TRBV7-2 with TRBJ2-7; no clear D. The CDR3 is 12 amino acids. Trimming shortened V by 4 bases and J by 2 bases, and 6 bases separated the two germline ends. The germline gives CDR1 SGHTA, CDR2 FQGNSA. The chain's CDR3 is CASSSLTYEQYF. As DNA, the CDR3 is TGTGCCAGCAGCTCACTCACCTACGAGCAGTACTTC.

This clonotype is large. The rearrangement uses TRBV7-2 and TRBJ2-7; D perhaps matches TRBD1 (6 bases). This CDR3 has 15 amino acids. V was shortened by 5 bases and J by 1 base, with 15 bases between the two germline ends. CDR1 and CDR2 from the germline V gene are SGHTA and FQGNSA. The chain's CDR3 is CASSRTWDTSYEQYF. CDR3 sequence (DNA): TGTGCCAGCAGCCGCACCTGGGACACGTCCTACGAGCAGTACTTC. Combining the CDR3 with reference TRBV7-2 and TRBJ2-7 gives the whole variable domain GAGVSQSPSNKVTEKGKDVELRCDPISGHTALYWYRQSLGQGLEFLIYFQGNSAPDKSGLPSDRFSAERTGGSVSTLTIQRTQQEDSAVYLCASSRTWDTSYEQYFGPGTRLTVT.

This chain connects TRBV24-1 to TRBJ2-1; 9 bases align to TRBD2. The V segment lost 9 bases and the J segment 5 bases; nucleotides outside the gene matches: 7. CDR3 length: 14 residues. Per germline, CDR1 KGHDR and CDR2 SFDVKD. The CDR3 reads CATGRTSAHNEQFF. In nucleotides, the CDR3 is TGTGCCACCGGCCGGACTAGCGCCCACAATGAGCAGTTCTTC.

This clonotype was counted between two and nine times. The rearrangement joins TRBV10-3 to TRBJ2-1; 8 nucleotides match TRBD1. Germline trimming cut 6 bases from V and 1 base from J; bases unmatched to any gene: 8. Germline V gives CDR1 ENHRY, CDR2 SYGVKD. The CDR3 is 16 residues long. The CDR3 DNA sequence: TGTGCCATCAGCAACGGACAGGGCTTGTCCTACAATGAGCAGTTCTTC. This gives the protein CAISNGQGLSYNEQFF.

Here the CDR3 DNA reads TGTGCCAGCAGCCCAGGACACCTCAGGGAGACCCAGTACTTC. Encoded protein: CASSPGHLRETQYF. The chain links TRBV27 to TRBJ2-5, with a weak D call TRBD1 (5 bases). CDR3 length: 14 residues. V lost 6 bases and J 5 bases, leaving 16 bases between the germline ends. From germline, CDR1 is MNHEY and CDR2 SMNVEV (reference sequence).

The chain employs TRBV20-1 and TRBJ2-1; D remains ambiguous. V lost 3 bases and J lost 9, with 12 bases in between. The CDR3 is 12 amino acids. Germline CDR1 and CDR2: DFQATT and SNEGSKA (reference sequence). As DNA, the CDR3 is TGCAGTGCTAGCCTCCTCATAGGTGAGCAGTTCTTC. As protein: CSASLLIGEQFF.

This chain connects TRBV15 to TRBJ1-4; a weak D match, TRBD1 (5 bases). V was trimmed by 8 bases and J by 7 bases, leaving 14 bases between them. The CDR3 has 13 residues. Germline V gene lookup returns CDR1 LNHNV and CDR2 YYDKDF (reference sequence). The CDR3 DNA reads TGTGCCACCCAAGAACCAGGGCGTGAAAAACTGTTTTTT. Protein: CATQEPGREKLFF.

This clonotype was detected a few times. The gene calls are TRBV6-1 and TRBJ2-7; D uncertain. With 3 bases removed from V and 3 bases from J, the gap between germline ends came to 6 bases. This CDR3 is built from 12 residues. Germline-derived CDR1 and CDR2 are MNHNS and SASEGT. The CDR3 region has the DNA TGTGCCAGCAGTGACAGGTTCTACGAGCAGTACTTC. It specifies CASSDRFYEQYF.

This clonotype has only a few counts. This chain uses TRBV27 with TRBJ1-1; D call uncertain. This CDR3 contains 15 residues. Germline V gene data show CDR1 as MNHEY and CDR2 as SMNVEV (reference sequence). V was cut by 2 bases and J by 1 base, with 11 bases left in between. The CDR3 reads CASSLGGWENTEAFF. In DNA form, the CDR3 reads TGTGCCAGCAGTTTAGGCGGCTGGGAGAACACTGAAGCTTTCTTT.

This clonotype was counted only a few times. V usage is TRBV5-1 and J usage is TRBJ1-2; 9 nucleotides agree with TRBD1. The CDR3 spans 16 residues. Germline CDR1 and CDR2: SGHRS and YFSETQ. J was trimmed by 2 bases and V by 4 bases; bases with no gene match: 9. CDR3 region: CASSNEPGQGNYGYTF. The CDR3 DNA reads TGCGCCAGCAGCAACGAACCGGGACAGGGAAACTATGGCTACACCTTC.

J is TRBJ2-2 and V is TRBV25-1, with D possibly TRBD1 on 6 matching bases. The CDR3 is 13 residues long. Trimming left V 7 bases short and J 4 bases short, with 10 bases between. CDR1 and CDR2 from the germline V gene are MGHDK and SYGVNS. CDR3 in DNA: TGTGCCAGCACAGGGGCGGGCACCGGGGAGCTGTTTTTT. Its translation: CASTGAGTGELFF.

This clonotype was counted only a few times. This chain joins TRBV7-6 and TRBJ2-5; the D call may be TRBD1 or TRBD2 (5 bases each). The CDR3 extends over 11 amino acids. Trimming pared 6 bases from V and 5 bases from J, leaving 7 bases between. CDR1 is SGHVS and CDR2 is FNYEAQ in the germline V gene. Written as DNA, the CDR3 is TGTGCCAGCAGAGAGGGGGAGACCCAGTACTTC. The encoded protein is CASREGETQYF.

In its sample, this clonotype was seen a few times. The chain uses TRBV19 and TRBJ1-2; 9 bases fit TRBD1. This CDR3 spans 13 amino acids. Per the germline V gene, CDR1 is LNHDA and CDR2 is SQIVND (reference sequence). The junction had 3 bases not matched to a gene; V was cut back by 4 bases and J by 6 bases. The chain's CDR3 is CASSRGQGNGYTF. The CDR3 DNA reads TGTGCCAGTAGTAGGGGACAGGGTAATGGCTACACCTTC.